The 23 T cell receptor beta chains given below trace back to one sample, sequenced in a study of blood T cell repertoires in COVID-19. This table comes from immunoSEQ multiplex PCR, and its TCRdb copy is limited to in-frame clones, with some not included. The repertoire has 100,000 to 150,000 clones, more than 75% of them found once; the top ten carry 7.5% to 8%. The sequenced sample consisted of peripheral blood. The receptors shown here come from a middle-aged man with acute or convalescent COVID-19.

The V and J genes are TRBV10-3 and TRBJ2-5, with 10 bases aligning to TRBD1. V lost 7 bases, J lost 0 bases, and 11 bases stayed unmatched. The CDR3 has 17 amino acids. Germline-derived CDR1 and CDR2 are ENHRY and SYGVKD. The CDR3 loop is CAITGKGTGDNQETQYF. The CDR3 bases are TGTGCCATCACAGGAAAGGGGACAGGGGACAACCAAGAGACCCAGTACTTC.

V is TRBV6-5 and J is TRBJ1-2; D gene uncertain. The CDR3 has 15 amino acids. Germline-derived CDR1 and CDR2 are MNHEY and SVGAGI. Trimming shortened V by 0 bases and J by 2 bases, and 10 bases separated the two germline ends. The CDR3: CASSYSKSENYGYTF. The CDR3 region has the DNA TGTGCCAGCAGTTACTCGAAAAGCGAGAACTATGGCTACACCTTC.

The chain is built from TRBV6-5 and TRBJ2-7; D might be TRBD2 (6 bases). V lost 6 bases to trimming and J lost 0 bases, with 15 bases between them. Germline values: CDR1 MNHEY, CDR2 SVGAGI. The length of the CDR3 is 15 residues. The CDR3 sequence: CASSVLGGPSYEQYF. The DNA for the CDR3 is TGTGCCAGCAGCGTTTTGGGGGGTCCCTCCTACGAGCAGTACTTC.

The rearrangement uses TRBV5-1 and TRBJ2-1; D might be TRBD2 (6 bases). The CDR3 is 15 amino acids. Trimming took off 0 bases at V and 10 bases at J, with 17 bases between the two ends. Looked up from germline, CDR1 is SGHRS and CDR2 is YFSETQ. The CDR3 reads CASSLALATVKEQFF. The DNA of the CDR3 is TGCGCCAGCAGCTTGGCCCTAGCGACCGTGAAAGAGCAGTTCTTC.

This rearrangement joins TRBV24-1 to TRBJ2-1, with 9 bases fitting TRBD1. This CDR3 region has 14 residues. V shed 8 bases, J shed 8 bases, and the junction held 9 bases outside the gene matches. The germline CDR1 and CDR2 sequences are KGHDR and SFDVKD. The CDR3 reads CATKPGQGSDEQFF. CDR3 DNA sequence: TGTGCCACCAAACCGGGACAGGGTTCGGATGAGCAGTTCTTC.

The V and J genes are TRBV6-5 and TRBJ2-3, with D possibly being TRBD2 (6 bases). Deletions cut 5 bases from V and 2 bases from J, with 14 bases between. CDR3 size: 15 residues. CDR1 and CDR2 (germline): MNHEY, SVGAGI. CDR3: CASSLASAFTDTQYF. DNA of the CDR3: TGTGCCAGCAGTCTGGCTAGCGCCTTCACAGATACGCAGTATTTT.

DNA for the CDR3: TGTGCCAGCAGCTTAGGGACAGGGCGATTGAACACTGAAGCTTTCTTT. Translated: CASSLGTGRLNTEAFF. V gene TRBV5-4 combines with J gene TRBJ1-1; 9 nucleotides line up with TRBD1. Germline V gene lookup returns CDR1 SGHNT and CDR2 YYREEE (reference sequence). The CDR3 extends over 16 amino acids. V shed 2 bases and J 0 bases; nucleotides not matched to a gene: 5.

The rearrangement links TRBV19 to TRBJ1-5; D is perhaps TRBD1 (6 bases). The CDR3 extends over 15 amino acids. V shed 3 bases and J shed 3 bases, with 12 bases lying between them. Germline V gene data show CDR1 as LNHDA and CDR2 as SQIVND (reference sequence). DNA of the CDR3: TGTGCCAGTAGTATCGCCCAGGGGAACAATCAGCCCCAGCATTTT. Its translation is CASSIAQGNNQPQHF.

The chain uses TRBV12-5 and TRBJ2-7, with D uncertain. The germline V and J ends were trimmed by 3 bases and 2 bases, with 11 bases remaining between them. Germline V gene lookup returns CDR1 LGHNT and CDR2 FRNRAP. CDR3 length equals 14 residues. CDR3 DNA sequence: TGTGCTAGTGGTTTAACGCGCCCCCCCTACGAGCAGTACTTC. Its translation: CASGLTRPPYEQYF.

The genes are TRBV24-1 and TRBJ2-7; tentatively, D is TRBD2 (6 bases). Between the trimmed V and J ends, which lost 1 base and 12 bases, there was a span of 15 bases. Germline assignment: CDR1 KGHDR and CDR2 SFDVKD. The CDR3 contains 13 residues. For the CDR3, the DNA is TGTGCCACCAGTGATTTCCCTTGGACTAAGTTGTACTTC. It yields the protein CATSDFPWTKLYF.

A few counts support this clone. The genes are TRBV6-6 and TRBJ2-1, with 10 bases lining up with TRBD2. The germline CDR1 and CDR2 sequences are MNHNY and SVGAGI (reference sequence). The CDR3 has 14 residues. V shed 7 bases, J shed 12 bases, and the junction held 12 bases outside the gene matches. CDR3 DNA sequence: TGTGCCAGCACAGGACTAGCGGTCTCCTGGGGGCAGTTCTTC. It codes for CASTGLAVSWGQFF.

This chain uses TRBV7-2 with TRBJ1-4; the match to TRBD1 covers 8 bases. CDR1 and CDR2 from the germline V gene are SGHTA and FQGNSA. This CDR3 has 18 amino acids. Trimming took 5 bases from V and 3 from J; bases not matched to a gene: 14. CDR3 protein: CASSPRSRGLGSNEKLFF. As DNA, the CDR3 is TGTGCCAGCAGCCCAAGATCCAGGGGGCTCGGGTCTAATGAAAAACTGTTTTTT.

The gene calls are TRBV30 and TRBJ1-3; 8 nucleotides align to TRBD1. The V and J ends lost 5 bases and 2 bases, in that order; junction bases with no gene match: 5. The CDR3 has 14 residues. CDR1 is GTSNPN and CDR2 is SVGIG in the germline V gene (reference sequence). As DNA, the CDR3 is TGTGCCTGGCAGACAGGGGACACTGGAAACACCATATATTTT. It specifies CAWQTGDTGNTIYF.

This rearrangement joins TRBV6-5 to TRBJ2-3; D gene unclear. CDR1 and CDR2 from the germline V gene are MNHEY and SVGAGI. V was cut by 1 base and J by 2 bases, with 7 bases left in between. The CDR3 totals 14 residues. CDR3 bases: TGTGCCAGCAGTTACTGGCAGTTCACAGATACGCAGTATTTT. Its translation is CASSYWQFTDTQYF.

The chain recombines TRBV27 with TRBJ1-5; 8 nucleotides agree with TRBD1. This CDR3 contains 14 residues. From germline, CDR1 is MNHEY and CDR2 SMNVEV (reference sequence). V lost 4 bases, J lost 2 bases, and 1 base stayed unmatched. Written as DNA, the CDR3 is TGTGCCAGCAGTTCGGGACAGGGCAATCAGCCCCAGCATTTT. It translates to CASSSGQGNQPQHF.

The rearrangement links TRBV4-1 to TRBJ1-1; possible D gene TRBD1, 5 bases. This CDR3 comprises 16 residues. Germline V gene data show CDR1 as MGHRA and CDR2 as YSYEKL. Deletions cut 4 bases from V and 1 base from J, with 16 bases between. As DNA, the CDR3 is TGCGCCAGCAGCCTAGGGACCAGGGAGGCGAACACTGAAGCTTTCTTT. It codes for CASSLGTREANTEAFF.

The chain combines TRBV6-1 with TRBJ1-2; D perhaps matches TRBD1 (6 bases). CDR1 is MNHNS, CDR2 SASEGT, per germline. This CDR3 spans 13 amino acids. The V and J ends lost 3 bases and 2 bases respectively, with 7 bases between them. CDR3 nucleotides: TGTGCCAGCAGTGACAGGGGCAACTATGGCTACACCTTC. As protein: CASSDRGNYGYTF.

This chain joins TRBV10-1 and TRBJ2-1; tentative D call: TRBD1 (6 bases). The CDR3 runs 17 residues. V was trimmed by 5 bases and J by 0 bases, leaving 17 bases between them. Germline assignment: CDR1 WNHNN and CDR2 SYGVQD (reference sequence). The CDR3, as DNA: TGCGCCAGCAGTCATAATACAGGGTTATACTCCTACAATGAGCAGTTCTTC. It is translated as CASSHNTGLYSYNEQFF.

The rearrangement links TRBV12-3 or TRBV12-4 to TRBJ1-2; D uncertain. Between the trimmed V and J ends, which lost 3 bases and 5 bases, there was a span of 7 bases. This CDR3 comprises 12 residues. CDR3: CASSFSGYGYTF. CDR3 DNA sequence: TGTGCCAGCAGTTTTTCGGGATATGGCTACACCTTC.

The chain joins TRBV21-1 to TRBJ1-1. TRBV21-1 is described as a pseudogene. The CDR3 runs to 16 residues. The CDR3 loop reads CASSKESPRGNTEAFF. In DNA form, the CDR3 reads TGTGCCAGCAGCAAAGAGTCCCCACGAGGGAACACTGAAGCTTTCTTT.

V gene TRBV9 combines with J gene TRBJ2-3; a possible D gene is TRBD1 (5 bases). The germline V gene encodes CDR1 SGDLS and CDR2 YYNGEE. The CDR3 length is 13 residues. The ends were cut back, 6 bases at V and 6 bases at J, with 14 bases in the middle. CDR3 protein: CASNKLQADTQYF. CDR3 bases: TGTGCCAGCAACAAACTACAGGCGGATACGCAGTATTTT.

The chain joins TRBV7-2 to TRBJ2-6; a weak D match, TRBD1 (5 bases). This CDR3 spans 18 amino acids. Trimming left V 2 bases short and J 2 bases short, with 16 bases between. The V gene's germline CDR1 is SGHTA and CDR2 FQGNSA. CDR3 in amino acids: CASSLLSGWGAGANVLTF. CDR3 DNA sequence: TGTGCCAGCAGCTTACTCTCCGGTTGGGGCGCTGGGGCCAACGTCCTGACTTTC.

V and J are TRBV30 and TRBJ2-1; 10 nucleotides align to TRBD2. The J segment lost 3 bases and the V segment lost 2 bases, leaving 10 bases of the junction unmatched. CDR3 length equals 17 residues. Germline CDR1 is GTSNPN and CDR2 is SVGIG (reference sequence). For the CDR3, the DNA is TGTGCCTGGAGTCGCTCCTTTCTAGCGGGAGTCTACAATGAGCAGTTCTTC. It yields the protein CAWSRSFLAGVYNEQFF.